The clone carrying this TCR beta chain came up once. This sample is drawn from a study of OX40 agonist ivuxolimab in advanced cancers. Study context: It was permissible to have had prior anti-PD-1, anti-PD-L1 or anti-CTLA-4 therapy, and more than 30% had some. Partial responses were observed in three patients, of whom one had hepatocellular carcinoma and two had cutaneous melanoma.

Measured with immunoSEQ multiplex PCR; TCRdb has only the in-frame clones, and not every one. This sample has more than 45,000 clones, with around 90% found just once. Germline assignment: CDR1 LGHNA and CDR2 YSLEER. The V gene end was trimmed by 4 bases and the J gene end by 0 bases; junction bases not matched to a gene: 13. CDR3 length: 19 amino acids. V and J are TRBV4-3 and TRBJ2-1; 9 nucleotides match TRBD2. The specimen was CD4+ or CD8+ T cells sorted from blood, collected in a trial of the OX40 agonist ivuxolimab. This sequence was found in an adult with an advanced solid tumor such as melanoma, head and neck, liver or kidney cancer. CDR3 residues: CASSLLALSGGYSYNEQFF. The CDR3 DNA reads TGCGCCAGCAGCCTGCTTGCCCTTAGCGGGGGTTACTCCTACAATGAGCAGTTCTTC.